The 21 T cell receptor beta chains below come from one sample, sequenced in a study of blood T cells in healthy people across ages. Then a second PCR, running roughly 7 to 12 cycles, was carried out with a sample-barcoded 5' primer and a J-beta primer mix. TCRdb called the 5' RACE reads again in MiXCR, with one record for every CDR3 protein. This sample has some 1.4 million distinct CDR3 sequences, with 35% to 45% found just once. The sequenced material came from blood. The receptor source for this set is a woman aged 18-29 years in good health.

Worth noting for this clonotype: Germline and junction disagree at one end, which may indicate a read error. The V call is TRBV7-2, the J call TRBJ2-4; D perhaps matches TRBD2 (5 bases). The last part of the DNA fits TRBJ2-7 better; the J call may be wrong. This CDR3 is 15 amino acids long. Germline V gene data show CDR1 as SGHTA and CDR2 as FQGNSA. The CDR3 DNA reads as TGTGCCTGCAGCTTTTCGGGGTCGGAGACCTACGAGCAGTACTTC. Amino acids: CACSFSGSETYEQYF.

The rearrangement uses TRBV3-1 and TRBJ1-4; 8 bases are a match to TRBD1. The CDR3 has 16 residues. Germline lookup yields CDR1 LGHDT and CDR2 YNNKEL (reference sequence). V gave up 2 bases and J gave up 4 bases; unmatched junction bases: 6. The CDR3 spells CASSQYGQGVNEKLFF. The CDR3, as DNA: TGTGCCAGCAGCCAATACGGACAGGGTGTTAATGAAAAACTGTTTTTT.

There are many counts of this clonotype. A read error may produce the germline difference seen at one junction end. The chain recombines TRBV4-1 with TRBJ2-7, with TRBD1 matching 7 bases. The germline gives CDR1 MGHRA, CDR2 YSYEKL. The CDR3 sequence is 15 residues long. Here the CDR3 DNA reads TGTGCCAGCAGCCAAGAGACAGGGAGCTCCTACGAGCAGTACTTC. The encoded protein is CASSQETGSSYEQYF.

This clonotype showed up just a few times. The chain couples TRBV12-3 or TRBV12-4 to TRBJ2-1, with a tentative D call TRBD1 (5 bases). The ends were cut back, 11 bases at V and 9 bases at J, with 20 bases in the middle. The CDR3 has 13 amino acids. DNA for the CDR3: TGTGCCGGCCTTAGGAGCCCCACAGGTGAGCAGTTCTTC. It encodes CAGLRSPTGEQFF.

The V and J genes are TRBV28 and TRBJ2-2; weak D call: TRBD1 (6 bases). The CDR3 is made up of 15 amino acids. Deletions cut 8 bases from V and 2 bases from J, with 15 bases between. Per germline, CDR1 MDHEN and CDR2 SYDVKM. CDR3 residues: CASRGTTFNTGELFF. The CDR3 region has the DNA TGTGCCAGCCGAGGGACAACCTTCAACACCGGGGAGCTGTTTTTT.

This rearrangement joins TRBV11-2 to TRBJ1-2; D remains unclear. This CDR3 is 15 amino acids long. V lost 7 bases and J lost 8, with 23 bases in between. Germline V CDR1 and CDR2: SGHAT, FQNNGV. As DNA, the CDR3 is TGTGCCAGCACCGAATTCCGGGATCCTGCTGAAGGCTACACCTTC. This translates into CASTEFRDPAEGYTF.

The rearrangement links TRBV6-5 to TRBJ2-3; weak D call: TRBD2 (5 bases). Germline V lookup: CDR1 MNHEY, CDR2 SVGAGI. The CDR3 runs 15 residues. Trimming removed 2 bases from V and 2 bases from J, with 11 bases in between. DNA for the CDR3: TGTGCCAGCAGTTACCTAGCAGAAATCACAGATACGCAGTATTTT. Its protein product is CASSYLAEITDTQYF.

The chain has TRBV7-2 and TRBJ2-4; tentatively, D is TRBD2 (5 bases). The germline V gene has CDR1 SGHTA and CDR2 FQGNSA. The CDR3 covers 14 residues. V shed 2 bases and J shed 4 bases, with 9 bases lying between them. CDR3 nucleotide sequence: TGTGCCAGCAGCTTATCAGCGGCTAAAAACATTCAGTACTTC. This gives the protein CASSLSAAKNIQYF.

This clonotype was seen a few times. The chain links TRBV5-1 to TRBJ2-7; 9 positions agree with TRBD1. J was trimmed by 2 bases and V by 3 bases; bases with no gene match: 3. From germline, CDR1 is SGHRS and CDR2 YFSETQ. The CDR3 covers 14 residues. CDR3 amino acids: CASSWTGVPYEQYF. Here the CDR3 DNA reads TGCGCCAGCAGCTGGACAGGGGTCCCCTACGAGCAGTACTTC.

The chain is built from TRBV20-1 and TRBJ2-7, with 7 bases identical to TRBD1. Germline values: CDR1 DFQATT, CDR2 SNEGSKA (reference sequence). CDR3 length: 14 amino acids. Trimming cost V 5 bases and J 6 bases; bases outside gene matches: 13. The CDR3 DNA sequence: TGCAGTGCTCGCACCGGGACAGAGGGTGCCGAGCAGTACTTC. This sequence encodes CSARTGTEGAEQYF.

This chain links TRBV12-3 or TRBV12-4 with TRBJ2-2; D gene ambiguous. V was pared by 6 bases and J by 4 bases, with 6 bases between. There are 12 residues in the CDR3. The CDR3 protein is CASSRVTGELFF. The DNA of the CDR3 is TGTGCCAGCAGCCGGGTCACCGGGGAGCTGTTTTTT.

J is TRBJ2-7 and V is TRBV6-1; 7 bases agree with TRBD1. There are 15 residues in the CDR3. The V gene end was trimmed by 5 bases and the J gene end by 1 base; junction bases not matched to a gene: 8. Germline V lookup: CDR1 MNHNS, CDR2 SASEGT. Written as DNA, the CDR3 is TGTGCCAGCAGTCAAACCGGGACAGTGTCCTACGAGCAGTACTTC. This encodes CASSQTGTVSYEQYF.

The gene calls are TRBV20-1 and TRBJ2-7; TRBD2 might be the D (5 bases). The CDR3 totals 15 residues. In germline, CDR1 is DFQATT, CDR2 SNEGSKA (reference sequence). Trimming left V 7 bases short and J 3 bases short, with 22 bases between. The CDR3 DNA sequence: TGCAGTGGTCTGGGTCATCCCACACGGGGCTACGAGCAGTACTTC. Its protein is CSGLGHPTRGYEQYF.

This sequence joins TRBV10-3 and TRBJ1-1, with D unclear. Germline CDR1 ENHRY, CDR2 SYGVKD. The CDR3 runs to 12 residues. Trimming took 2 bases from V and 7 from J, leaving 8 bases between them. The CDR3 region has the DNA TGTGCCATCAGTGAGAACCCCTATGAAGCTTTCTTT. Its protein product is CAISENPYEAFF.

The chain is built from TRBV15 and TRBJ2-7; the D is unclear. Looked up from germline, CDR1 is LNHNV and CDR2 is YYDKDF (reference sequence). The CDR3 contains 13 residues. Trimming left V 0 bases short and J 3 bases short, with 6 bases between. The CDR3 is CATSRDIYYEQYF. DNA of the CDR3: TGTGCCACCAGCAGAGACATTTACTACGAGCAGTACTTC.

The V call is TRBV9, the J call TRBJ2-7; TRBD1 matches at 10 bases. This CDR3 region has 15 residues. Germline V CDR1 and CDR2: SGDLS, YYNGEE. V trimming: 2 bases; J trimming: 2 bases; junction bases outside the gene matches: 4. CDR3 amino acids: CASSVGTGATYEQYF. The CDR3 nucleotides are TGTGCCAGCAGCGTTGGGACAGGGGCGACCTACGAGCAGTACTTC.

The genes are TRBV7-2 and TRBJ2-7; 7 bases match TRBD2. Germline trimming cut 5 bases from V and 3 bases from J; bases unmatched to any gene: 13. There are 16 residues in the CDR3. The germline CDR1 and CDR2 sequences are SGHTA and FQGNSA. The CDR3 region is CASSPISRAGVYEQYF. As DNA, the CDR3 is TGTGCCAGCAGCCCCATCTCGAGGGCGGGGGTCTACGAGCAGTACTTC.

The rearrangement joins TRBV20-1 to TRBJ2-4, with D possibly being TRBD1 (6 bases). The CDR3 loop spans 12 amino acids. V gave up 3 bases and J gave up 15 bases, with 18 bases separating them. Germline V gene data show CDR1 as DFQATT and CDR2 as SNEGSKA (reference sequence). The CDR3 nucleotides read TGCAGTGCTAGCACTTCCCTGACAGGATTGTACTTC. This gives the protein CSASTSLTGLYF.

This clonotype was recorded a few times. The V and J genes are TRBV20-1 and TRBJ2-5, with 9 positions matching TRBD2. CDR1 and CDR2 from the germline V gene are DFQATT and SNEGSKA (reference sequence). Unmatched junction bases numbered 5, after V lost 0 bases and J lost 6 bases. CDR3 length: 14 residues. This CDR3 reads CSARDWGLAKTQYF. In DNA, the CDR3 is TGCAGTGCTAGAGATTGGGGACTAGCAAAGACCCAGTACTTC.

This clonotype was detected once. This chain connects TRBV5-1 to TRBJ2-5; TRBD1 might be the D (6 bases). The last part of the DNA fits TRBJ2-7 better; the J call may be wrong. Germline-derived CDR1 and CDR2 are SGHRS and YFSETQ. The CDR3 is 14 amino acids. CDR3 in amino acids: CASSLGLPGDEQYF. The CDR3, as DNA: TGCGCCAGCAGCTTGGGACTCCCAGGGGACGAGCAGTACTTC.

This clonotype came up a few times. The V gene is TRBV27, the J gene TRBJ2-5, with D perhaps assigned TRBD1 or TRBD2 (7 bases each). The J call may be wrong; the DNA end is better matched by TRBJ2-7. The CDR3 runs to 14 residues. Germline V gives CDR1 MNHEY, CDR2 SMNVEV (reference sequence). In DNA, the CDR3 is TGTGCCAGCAGTACCGGGGGGACAGAGTACGAGCAGTACTTC. It translates to CASSTGGTEYEQYF.